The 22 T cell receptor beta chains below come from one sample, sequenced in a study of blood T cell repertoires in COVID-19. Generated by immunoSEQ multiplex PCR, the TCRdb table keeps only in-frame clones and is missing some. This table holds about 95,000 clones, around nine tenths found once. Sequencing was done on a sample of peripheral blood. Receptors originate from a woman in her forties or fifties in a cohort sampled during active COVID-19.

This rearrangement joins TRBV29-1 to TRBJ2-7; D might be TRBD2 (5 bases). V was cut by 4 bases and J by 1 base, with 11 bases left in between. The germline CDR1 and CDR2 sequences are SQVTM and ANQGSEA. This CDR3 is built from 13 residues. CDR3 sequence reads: CSVGEGWSYEQYF. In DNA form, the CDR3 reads TGCAGCGTTGGCGAGGGATGGTCCTACGAGCAGTACTTC.

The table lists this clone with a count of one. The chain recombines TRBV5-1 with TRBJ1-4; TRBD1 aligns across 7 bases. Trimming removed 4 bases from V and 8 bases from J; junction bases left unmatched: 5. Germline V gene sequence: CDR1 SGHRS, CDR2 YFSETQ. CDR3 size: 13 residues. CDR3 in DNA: TGCGCCAGCAGCCTAGGACAGGTCGAAAAACTGTTTTTT. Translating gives CASSLGQVEKLFF.

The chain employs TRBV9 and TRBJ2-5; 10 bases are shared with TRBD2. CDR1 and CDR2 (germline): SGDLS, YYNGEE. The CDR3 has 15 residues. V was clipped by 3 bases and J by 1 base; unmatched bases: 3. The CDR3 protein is CASSGSGRPQETQYF. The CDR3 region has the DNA TGTGCCAGCAGCGGTAGCGGGAGGCCCCAAGAGACCCAGTACTTC.

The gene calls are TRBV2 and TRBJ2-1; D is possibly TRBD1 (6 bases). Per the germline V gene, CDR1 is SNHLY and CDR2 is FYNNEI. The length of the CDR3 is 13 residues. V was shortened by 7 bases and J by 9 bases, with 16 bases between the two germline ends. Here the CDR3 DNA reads TGTGCCAGCATCATACAGGGTCCCGGTGAGCAGTTCTTC. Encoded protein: CASIIQGPGEQFF. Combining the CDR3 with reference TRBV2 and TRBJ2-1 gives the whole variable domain EPEVTQTPSHQVTQMGQEVILRCVPISNHLYFYWYRQILGQKVEFLVSFYNNEISEKSEIFDDQFSVERPDGSNFTLKIRSTKLEDSAMYFCASIIQGPGEQFFGPGTRLTVL.

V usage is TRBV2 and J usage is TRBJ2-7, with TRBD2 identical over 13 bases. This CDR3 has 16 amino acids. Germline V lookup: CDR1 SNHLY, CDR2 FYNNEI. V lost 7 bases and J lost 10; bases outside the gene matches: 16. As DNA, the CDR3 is TGTGCCAGCAAAAGAAGGGGGACTAGCGGGACCGATGAACAGTACTTC. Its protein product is CASKRRGTSGTDEQYF.

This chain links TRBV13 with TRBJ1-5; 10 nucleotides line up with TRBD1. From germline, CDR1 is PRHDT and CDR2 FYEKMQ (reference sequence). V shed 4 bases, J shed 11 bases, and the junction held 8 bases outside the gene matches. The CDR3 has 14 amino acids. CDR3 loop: CASSSRDRGLAQHF. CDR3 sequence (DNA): TGTGCCAGCAGCTCCCGGGACAGGGGATTAGCCCAGCATTTT.

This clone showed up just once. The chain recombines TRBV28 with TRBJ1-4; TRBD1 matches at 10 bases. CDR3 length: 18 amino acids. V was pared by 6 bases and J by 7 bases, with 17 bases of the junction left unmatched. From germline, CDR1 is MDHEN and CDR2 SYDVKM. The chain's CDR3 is CASSSTGTGVNDLEKLFF. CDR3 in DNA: TGTGCCAGCAGCTCCACCGGGACAGGGGTGAACGATCTTGAAAAACTGTTTTTT.

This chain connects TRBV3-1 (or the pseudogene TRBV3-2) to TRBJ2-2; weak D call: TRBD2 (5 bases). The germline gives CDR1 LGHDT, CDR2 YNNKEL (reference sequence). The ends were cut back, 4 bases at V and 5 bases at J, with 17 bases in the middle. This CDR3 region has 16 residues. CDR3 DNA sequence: TGTGCCAGCAGCCCCCGGGTAGCGCCTCTAACCGGGGAGCTGTTTTTT. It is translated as CASSPRVAPLTGELFF.

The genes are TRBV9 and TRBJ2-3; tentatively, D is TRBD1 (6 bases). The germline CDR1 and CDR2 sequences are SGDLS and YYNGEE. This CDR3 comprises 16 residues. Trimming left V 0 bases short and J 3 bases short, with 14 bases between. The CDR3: CASSVALPGTTDTQYF. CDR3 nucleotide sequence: TGTGCCAGCAGCGTAGCTCTTCCAGGGACAACAGATACGCAGTATTTT.

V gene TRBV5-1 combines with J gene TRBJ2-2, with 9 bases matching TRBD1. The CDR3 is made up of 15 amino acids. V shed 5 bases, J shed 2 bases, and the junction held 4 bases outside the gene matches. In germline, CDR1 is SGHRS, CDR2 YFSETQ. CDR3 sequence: CASRGGQGNTGELFF. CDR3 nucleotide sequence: TGCGCCAGCAGGGGGGGACAGGGCAACACCGGGGAGCTGTTTTTT.

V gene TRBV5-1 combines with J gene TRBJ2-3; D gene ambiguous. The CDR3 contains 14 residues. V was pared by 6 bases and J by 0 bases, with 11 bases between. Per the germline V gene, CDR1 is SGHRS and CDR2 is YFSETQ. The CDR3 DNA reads TGCGCCAGCACTGACAAATCTAGCACAGATACGCAGTATTTT. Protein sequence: CASTDKSSTDTQYF.

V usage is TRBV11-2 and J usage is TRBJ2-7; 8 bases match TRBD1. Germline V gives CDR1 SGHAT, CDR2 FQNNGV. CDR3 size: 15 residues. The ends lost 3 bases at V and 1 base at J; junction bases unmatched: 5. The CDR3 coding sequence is TGTGCCAGCAGCTTCTTCGGACAGGGTTCCTACGAGCAGTACTTC. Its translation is CASSFFGQGSYEQYF.

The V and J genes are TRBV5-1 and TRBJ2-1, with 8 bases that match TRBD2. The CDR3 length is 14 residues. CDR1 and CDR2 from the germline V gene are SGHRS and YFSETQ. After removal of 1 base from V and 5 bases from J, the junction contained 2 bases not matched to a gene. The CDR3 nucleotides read TGCGCCAGCAGCTTGACCGGGGGGGACAATGAGCAGTTCTTC. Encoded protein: CASSLTGGDNEQFF.

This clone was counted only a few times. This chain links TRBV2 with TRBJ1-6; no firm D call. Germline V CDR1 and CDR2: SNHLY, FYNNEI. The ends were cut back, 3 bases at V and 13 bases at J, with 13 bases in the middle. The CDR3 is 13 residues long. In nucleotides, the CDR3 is TGTGCCAGCAGTGACACTCTTAATTGGCCCCTCCACTTT. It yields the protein CASSDTLNWPLHF.

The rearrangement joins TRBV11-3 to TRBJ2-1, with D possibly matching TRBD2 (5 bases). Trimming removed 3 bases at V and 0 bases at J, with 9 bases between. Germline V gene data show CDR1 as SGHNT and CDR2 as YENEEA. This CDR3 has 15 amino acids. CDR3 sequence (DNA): TGTGCCAGCAGCTTTTTCCGGGGCTCCTACAATGAGCAGTTCTTC. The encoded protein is CASSFFRGSYNEQFF.

DNA for the CDR3: TGTGCCAGCAGGCTCGAGGGAGGATCTGGAAACACCATATATTTT. Protein sequence: CASRLEGGSGNTIYF. This rearrangement joins TRBV28 to TRBJ1-3; no firm D call. V lost 6 bases, J lost 1 base, and 13 bases lay in between. Germline assignment: CDR1 MDHEN and CDR2 SYDVKM. This CDR3 comprises 15 residues.

In DNA, the CDR3 is TGCGCCAGCAGCCAAGATTCGCTAGCGGGAGCTGGGGCCAACGTCCTGACTTTC. It yields the protein CASSQDSLAGAGANVLTF. This sequence joins TRBV4-1 and TRBJ2-6; TRBD2 agrees at 10 bases. The CDR3 is made up of 18 amino acids. Losses at the gene ends were 0 bases for V and 2 bases for J; bases not matched to a gene: 4. Germline loops: CDR1 MGHRA, CDR2 YSYEKL.

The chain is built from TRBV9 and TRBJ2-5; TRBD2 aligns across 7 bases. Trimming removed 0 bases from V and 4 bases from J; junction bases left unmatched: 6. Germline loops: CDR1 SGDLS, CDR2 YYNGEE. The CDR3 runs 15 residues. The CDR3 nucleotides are TGTGCCAGCAGCGTAGGCGGCCCGGGGGGAGAGACCCAGTACTTC. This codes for CASSVGGPGGETQYF.

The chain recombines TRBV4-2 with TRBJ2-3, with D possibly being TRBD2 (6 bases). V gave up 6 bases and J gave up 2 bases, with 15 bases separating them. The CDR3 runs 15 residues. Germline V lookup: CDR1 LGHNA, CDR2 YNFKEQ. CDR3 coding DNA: TGTGCCAGCAGTCAATTTTGGACTACCACAGATACGCAGTATTTT. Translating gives CASSQFWTTTDTQYF.

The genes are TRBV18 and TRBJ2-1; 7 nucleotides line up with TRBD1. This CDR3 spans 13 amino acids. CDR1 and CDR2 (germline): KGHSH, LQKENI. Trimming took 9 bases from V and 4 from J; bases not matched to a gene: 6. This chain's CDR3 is CASLPGQYNEQFF. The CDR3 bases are TGTGCCAGTCTACCGGGACAGTACAATGAGCAGTTCTTC.

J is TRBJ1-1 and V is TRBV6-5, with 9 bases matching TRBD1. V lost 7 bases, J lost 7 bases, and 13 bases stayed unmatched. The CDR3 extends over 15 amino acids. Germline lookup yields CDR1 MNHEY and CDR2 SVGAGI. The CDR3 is CASKWARQGDFEAFF. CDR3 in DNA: TGTGCCAGCAAATGGGCAAGACAGGGGGATTTTGAAGCTTTCTTT.

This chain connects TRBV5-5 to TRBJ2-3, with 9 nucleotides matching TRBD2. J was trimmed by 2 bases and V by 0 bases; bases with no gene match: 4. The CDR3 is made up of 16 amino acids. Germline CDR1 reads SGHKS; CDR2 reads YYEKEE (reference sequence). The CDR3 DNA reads TGTGCCAGCAGCTTGGGTCTAGCGGGATACACAGATACGCAGTATTTT. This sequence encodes CASSLGLAGYTDTQYF. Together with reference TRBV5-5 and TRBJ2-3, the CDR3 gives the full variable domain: DAGVTQSPTHLIKTRGQQVTLRCSPISGHKSVSWYQQVLGQGPQFIFQYYEKEERGRGNFPDRFSARQFPNYSSELNVNALLLGDSALYLCASSLGLAGYTDTQYFGPGTRLTVL.